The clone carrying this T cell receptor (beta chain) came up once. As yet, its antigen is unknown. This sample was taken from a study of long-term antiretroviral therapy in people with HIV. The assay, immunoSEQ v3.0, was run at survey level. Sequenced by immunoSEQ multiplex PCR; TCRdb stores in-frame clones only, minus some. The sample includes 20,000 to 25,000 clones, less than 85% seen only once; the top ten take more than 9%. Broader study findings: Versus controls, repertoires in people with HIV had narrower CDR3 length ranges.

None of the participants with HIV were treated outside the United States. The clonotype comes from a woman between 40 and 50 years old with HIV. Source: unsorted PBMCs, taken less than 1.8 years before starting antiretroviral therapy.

CDR3 DNA sequence: TGCGCCAGCAGCTCCCGAGGACAGGGGGAGTATACTGAAGCTTTCTTT. Translation: CASSSRGQGEYTEAFF. The V gene is TRBV5-1, the J gene TRBJ1-1; the match to TRBD1 covers 10 bases. Germline values: CDR1 SGHRS, CDR2 YFSETQ. J gave up 5 bases and V 3 bases, and 10 bases lay outside the gene matches. CDR3 size: 16 residues.